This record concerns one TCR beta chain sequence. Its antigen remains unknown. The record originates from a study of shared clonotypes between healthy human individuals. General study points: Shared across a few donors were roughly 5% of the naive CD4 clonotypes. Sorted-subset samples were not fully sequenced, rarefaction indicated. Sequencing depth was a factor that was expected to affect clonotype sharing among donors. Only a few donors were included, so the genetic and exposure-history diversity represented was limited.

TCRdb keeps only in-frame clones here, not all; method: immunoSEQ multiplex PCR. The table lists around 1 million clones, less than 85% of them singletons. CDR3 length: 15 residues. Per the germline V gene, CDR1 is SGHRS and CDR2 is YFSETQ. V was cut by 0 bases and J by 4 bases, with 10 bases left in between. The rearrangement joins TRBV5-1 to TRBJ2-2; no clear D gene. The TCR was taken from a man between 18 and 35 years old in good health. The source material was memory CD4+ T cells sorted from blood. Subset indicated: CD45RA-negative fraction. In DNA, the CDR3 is TGCGCCAGCAGCTTGGCTACAGCGTCCACCGGGGAGCTGTTTTTT. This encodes CASSLATASTGELFF. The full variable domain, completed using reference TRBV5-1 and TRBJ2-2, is KAGVTQTPRYLIKTRGQQVTLSCSPISGHRSVSWYQQTPGQGLQFLFEYFSETQRNKGNFPGRFSGRQFSNSRSEMNVSTLELGDSALYLCASSLATASTGELFFGEGSRLTVL.